One and the same sample provided the 5 T cell receptor beta chains below, sequenced in a study of OX40 agonist ivuxolimab in advanced cancers. Here immunoSEQ multiplex PCR was the method, and the copy in TCRdb shows in-frame clones only, minus some. The repertoire holds roughly 66,000 clones, roughly 80% seen once, with roughly 6.2% in the top ten. The source material was CD4+ or CD8+ T cells sorted from blood, sampled in a trial of the OX40 agonist ivuxolimab. These receptors all come from an adult with an advanced solid tumor such as melanoma, head and neck, liver or kidney cancer.

Details on this clone: The identical CDR3 is also encoded by other nucleotide sequences in the sample. The chain uses TRBV2 and TRBJ2-7; D could derive from TRBD1 or TRBD2 (5 bases each). The CDR3 spans 15 residues. CDR1 SNHLY and CDR2 FYNNEI come from the germline V gene. V dropped 6 bases and J dropped 2 bases, with 17 bases sitting between them. CDR3: CASSLPGPGPYEQYF. In DNA form, the CDR3 reads TGTGCCAGCAGCCTCCCGGGCCCGGGGCCCTACGAGCAGTACTTC.

This clone was counted only a few times. This CDR3 reads CASSLRLAGTDTQYF. CDR3 coding DNA: TGTGCCAGCAGTTTGAGACTAGCGGGCACAGATACGCAGTATTTT. This chain connects TRBV6-5 to TRBJ2-3; 9 bases line up with TRBD2. V gave up 4 bases and J gave up 1 base; unmatched junction bases: 3. The CDR3 covers 15 residues. Germline V gene data show CDR1 as MNHEY and CDR2 as SVGAGI.

In its sample, this clone was seen once. The rearrangement links TRBV2 to TRBJ2-1; 11 bases align to TRBD2. Trimming cost V 8 bases and J 13 bases; bases outside gene matches: 16. CDR3 length: 15 residues. The germline CDR1 and CDR2 sequences are SNHLY and FYNNEI. In nucleotides, the CDR3 is TGTGCCAGCGACTTAGCGGGGGGGCTTGAGTTCGTACAGTTCTTC. Translated, it gives CASDLAGGLEFVQFF.

V gene TRBV19 combines with J gene TRBJ1-1; weak D call: TRBD1 (6 bases). Germline loops: CDR1 LNHDA, CDR2 SQIVND (reference sequence). Trimming removed 5 bases from V and 4 bases from J, with 17 bases in between. This CDR3 is 15 amino acids long. CDR3 sequence: CASSYRQAPATEAFF. CDR3 nucleotide sequence: TGTGCCAGTAGTTACAGACAGGCGCCAGCCACTGAAGCTTTCTTT.

This clone was counted a single time. The chain combines TRBV2 with TRBJ2-1, with D possibly being TRBD1 (6 bases). Trimming removed 5 bases at V and 0 bases at J, with 14 bases between. CDR3 size: 16 residues. The germline V gene encodes CDR1 SNHLY and CDR2 FYNNEI. The CDR3 DNA follows: TGTGCCAGCAGTACAGGGTTTTCAAGCTCCTACAATGAGCAGTTCTTC. Protein sequence: CASSTGFSSSYNEQFF.